The following is a TCR beta chain sequence with its context. Its specificity is not known. This sample was included in a study of regulatory T cells in long-lasting Graves disease. Study context: Graves' patients (newly diagnosed) had been on antithyroid drugs under 3 months.

Germline loops: CDR1 MNHEY, CDR2 SMNVEV (reference sequence). This CDR3 has 14 residues. Trimming stripped 4 bases from V and 9 bases from J, with 16 bases between. Building of the TCR beta libraries involved iRepertoire HTBI primers and Arm-PCR of CDR3 regions. Via MiXCR, TCRdb re-called the multiplex PCR reads, giving one row per CDR3 protein. The data show approximately 560,000 distinct CDR3 sequences, with 15% to 20% seen just once and about 12% held by the top ten. Described time point: newly diagnosed GD, antithyroid drugs for less than 3 months. Preparation of the TCR library used RNA extracted from PBMCs. General study findings and limits: New patients shared fewer public clonotypes (approximately 1,000) than persistent patients did (2,741).

This same sample was also taken into another study, of T cells in Graves' hyperthyroidism and ophthalmopathy. That work contributes: Blood held most thyroid clonotypes expanded above 0.001 frequency.

The sample here was peripheral blood mononuclear cells (PBMCs), taken at new diagnosis, from a patient treated with antithyroid drugs. The clonotype originates from a man aged 18-30 years with Graves disease. This chain joins TRBV27 and TRBJ2-1, with D tentatively TRBD1 (6 bases). CDR3: CASSSSPGVGEQFF. CDR3 DNA sequence: TGTGCCAGCAGTTCATCCCCAGGGGTAGGTGAGCAGTTCTTC.